This T cell receptor (beta chain) was profiled in a study of technical replicates of blood from a few donors. TCRdb's copy holds only in-frame clones and misses some; the assay was immunoSEQ multiplex PCR. The sample has over 55,000 clones, around nine tenths seen once. This clone occurred a few times. The sequenced sample consisted of PBMCs. The TCR comes from a human donor in good health. Some clones in this sample may be carry-over from other donors' samples.

In nucleotides, the CDR3 is TGCGCCAGCAGCCAAGAGAGGCCAGATACGCAGTATTTT. It is translated as CASSQERPDTQYF. This chain links TRBV4-3 with TRBJ2-3; D unresolved. The CDR3 is 13 amino acids. Trimming removed 0 bases at V and 4 bases at J, with 5 bases between. Germline CDR1 LGHNA, CDR2 YSLEER.